What follows are 25 T cell receptor beta chains derived from one specimen sequenced in a study of T cell clonotyping in hematopoietic cell transplantation. TCRdb keeps only in-frame clones here, not all; method: immunoSEQ multiplex PCR. This sample carries about 14,000 clones, approximately 90% of them seen once, and the ten largest clones take 9.5% to 15%. This specimen consisted of PBMCs, obtained 100 days after allogeneic stem cell transplant. These receptors were taken from a male patient in his 50s who had an allogeneic stem cell transplant from an unrelated donor, so T cells may come from the graft donor. Some clones in this sample may be carry-over from other donors' samples.

This clone was seen more than once but under ten times. The rearrangement joins TRBV7-9 to TRBJ1-1; possibly TRBD1 for D (5 bases). The CDR3 has 16 amino acids. V gave up 5 bases and J gave up 3 bases, with 19 bases separating them. Germline values: CDR1 SEHNR, CDR2 FQNEAQ (reference sequence). CDR3 sequence (DNA): TGTGCCAGCAGCCCCAGGGTCCCGGGGTGGGACACTGAAGCTTTCTTT. Its protein product is CASSPRVPGWDTEAFF.

V gene TRBV29-1 combines with J gene TRBJ2-2; D is ambiguous. Germline V gene sequence: CDR1 SQVTM, CDR2 ANQGSEA. The CDR3 is 12 amino acids. Trimming removed 4 bases at V and 4 bases at J, with 7 bases between. The CDR3 nucleotides are TGCAGCGTTGTCCAGCTCACCGGGGAGCTGTTTTTT. It specifies CSVVQLTGELFF.

This clone was seen once. The J gene is TRBJ2-5, the V gene TRBV29-1; tentatively, D is TRBD1 or TRBD2 (5 bases each). Trimming removed 5 bases from V and 0 bases from J, with 13 bases in between. The CDR3 sequence is 14 residues long. Germline lookup yields CDR1 SQVTM and CDR2 ANQGSEA. CDR3 region: CSVRDGWYQETQYF. CDR3 bases: TGCAGCGTTCGGGACGGTTGGTACCAAGAGACCCAGTACTTC.

This clone was found once. The chain has TRBV6-5 and TRBJ1-5; possible D gene TRBD1, 6 bases. Germline V lookup: CDR1 MNHEY, CDR2 SVGAGI. The CDR3 totals 13 residues. Trimming removed 4 bases from V and 6 bases from J, with 10 bases in between. The CDR3 DNA reads TGTGCCAGCAGTTCGACACAGGGTCAGCCCCAGCATTTT. Protein sequence: CASSSTQGQPQHF.

The rearrangement uses TRBV7-8 and TRBJ2-5, with D possibly called TRBD1 or TRBD2 (5 bases each). Trimming left V 1 base short and J 4 bases short, with 10 bases between. Germline assignment: CDR1 SGHVS and CDR2 FQNEAQ. The CDR3 is 14 residues long. The CDR3 protein is CASSLVGDPETQYF. The CDR3 region has the DNA TGTGCCAGCAGCTTAGTTGGGGACCCAGAGACCCAGTACTTC.

The V gene is TRBV4-1, the J gene TRBJ2-7; 7 bases line up with TRBD1. The CDR3 has 14 amino acids. V dropped 6 bases and J dropped 4; count of bases not matched to a gene: 9. The V gene's germline CDR1 is MGHRA and CDR2 YSYEKL. Here the CDR3 DNA reads TGCGCCAGCAGTAGGGGGCAGGGCCTTTACGAGCAGTACTTC. Translation gives CASSRGQGLYEQYF.

V usage is TRBV6-5 and J usage is TRBJ1-5; 8 bases match TRBD1. The J segment lost 6 bases and the V segment lost 9 bases, leaving 4 bases of the junction unmatched. The CDR3 contains 12 residues. Per the germline V gene, CDR1 is MNHEY and CDR2 is SVGAGI. The CDR3, as DNA: TGTGCCAGTTCGACAGGGGCTCAGCCCCAGCATTTT. It is translated as CASSTGAQPQHF.

This clone was found once. V is TRBV12-5 and J is TRBJ2-5, with TRBD1 as a possible D gene (6 bases). With 1 base removed from V and 6 bases from J, the gap between germline ends came to 12 bases. The CDR3 loop spans 14 amino acids. CDR1 and CDR2 from the germline V gene are LGHNT and FRNRAP. CDR3: CASGLEGVTQTQYF. In nucleotides, the CDR3 is TGTGCTAGTGGTTTGGAGGGGGTTACCCAGACCCAGTACTTC. Looking up the rest from reference TRBV12-5 and TRBJ2-5 gives the full variable domain: DARVTQTPRHKVTEMGQEVTMRCQPILGHNTVFWYRQTMMQGLELLAYFRNRAPLDDSGMPKDRFSAEMPDATLATLKIQPSEPRDSAVYFCASGLEGVTQTQYFGPGTRLLVL.

The chain links TRBV7-6 to TRBJ1-5; D is uncertain. This CDR3 contains 13 residues. Germline V lookup: CDR1 SGHVS, CDR2 FNYEAQ. Trimming took off 3 bases at V and 7 bases at J, with 10 bases between the two ends. In nucleotides, the CDR3 is TGTGCCAGCAGCTTGGGGTCCGGACAGCCCCAGCATTTT. This translates into CASSLGSGQPQHF.

The CDR3 protein is CASSRGDTNTEAFF. The DNA of the CDR3 is TGTGCCAGCAGCCGGGGGGATACGAACACTGAAGCTTTCTTT. This chain links TRBV7-8 with TRBJ1-1; a possible D gene is TRBD1 (5 bases). CDR1 is SGHVS and CDR2 is FQNEAQ in the germline V gene. Trimming removed 5 bases at V and 1 base at J, with 11 bases between. The CDR3 is 14 amino acids.

The chain recombines TRBV30 with TRBJ2-3, with D unclear. The V gene lost 3 bases and the J gene lost 3 bases, with 10 bases spanning the gap. The germline V gene encodes CDR1 GTSNPN and CDR2 SVGIG (reference sequence). The CDR3 runs 13 residues. CDR3 in DNA: TGTGCCTGGAGCGGAGCTGGGACAGATACGCAGTATTTT. This translates into CAWSGAGTDTQYF.

The sample holds one count of this clone. This chain uses TRBV6-5 with TRBJ2-5, with D hard to call. V was clipped by 0 bases and J by 3 bases, with 5 bases between them. CDR1 and CDR2 (germline): MNHEY, SVGAGI. The CDR3 spans 13 residues. The CDR3, as DNA: TGTGCCAGCAGTTACTCGTTGGAAGAGACCCAGTACTTC. This encodes CASSYSLEETQYF.

This sequence joins TRBV19 and TRBJ2-7; D is unresolved. This CDR3 contains 12 residues. V lost 7 bases and J lost 0, with 7 bases in between. Per germline, CDR1 LNHDA and CDR2 SQIVND (reference sequence). CDR3 residues: CASTGSSYEQYF. The CDR3 DNA sequence: TGTGCCAGTACAGGCAGCTCCTACGAGCAGTACTTC.

V usage is TRBV6-6 and J usage is TRBJ1-2, with a weak D call TRBD1 (5 bases). From germline, CDR1 is MNHNY and CDR2 SVGAGI (reference sequence). V dropped 7 bases and J dropped 3 bases, with 12 bases sitting between them. This CDR3 has 13 amino acids. As DNA, the CDR3 is TGTGCCAGCACGGGAGCGGGGGACTATGGCTACACCTTC. Its protein is CASTGAGDYGYTF.

The gene calls are TRBV5-6 and TRBJ2-7; TRBD1 might be the D (5 bases). Deletions cut 0 bases from V and 7 bases from J, with 8 bases between. The CDR3 consists of 12 residues. Germline V gives CDR1 SGHDT, CDR2 YYEEEE. The CDR3 sequence: CASSLEDNEQYF. The DNA of the CDR3 is TGTGCCAGCAGCTTGGAGGACAATGAGCAGTACTTC.

The rearrangement joins TRBV25-1 to TRBJ1-1; weak D call: TRBD1 (5 bases). The CDR3 totals 14 residues. Looked up from germline, CDR1 is MGHDK and CDR2 is SYGVNS. The V and J ends lost 6 bases and 8 bases respectively, with 19 bases between them. DNA for the CDR3: TGTGCCAGCAGAAAGAATCAGGGAAGCAGCGAAGCTTTCTTT. Its translation is CASRKNQGSSEAFF.

This clone was observed a single time. This chain links TRBV30 with TRBJ2-1, with D unresolved. Trimming cost V 0 bases and J 2 bases, with 5 bases left between them. CDR3 size: 13 residues. Germline CDR1 is GTSNPN and CDR2 is SVGIG (reference sequence). CDR3 coding DNA: TGTGCCTGGAGTGTATTGACCTACAATGAGCAGTTCTTC. This gives the protein CAWSVLTYNEQFF. The variable domain in full, with the rest retrieved from reference TRBV30 and TRBJ2-1, is SQTIHQWPATLVQPVGSPLSLECTVEGTSNPNLYWYRQAAGRGLQLLFYSVGIGQISSEVPQNLSASRPQDRQFILSSKKLLLSDSGFYLCAWSVLTYNEQFFGPGTRLTVL.

The V call is TRBV5-5, the J call TRBJ2-1; 9 bases align to TRBD1. CDR3 size: 18 residues. Germline trimming cut 0 bases from V and 5 bases from J; bases unmatched to any gene: 12. Germline assignment: CDR1 SGHKS and CDR2 YYEKEE (reference sequence). Here the CDR3 DNA reads TGTGCCAGCAGCTTGGAGGGGACAGGGTTCATCAGAGACAATGAGCAGTTCTTC. This sequence encodes CASSLEGTGFIRDNEQFF. Full variable domain (outside the CDR3, taken from reference TRBV5-5 and TRBJ2-1): DAGVTQSPTHLIKTRGQQVTLRCSPISGHKSVSWYQQVLGQGPQFIFQYYEKEERGRGNFPDRFSARQFPNYSSELNVNALLLGDSALYLCASSLEGTGFIRDNEQFFGPGTRLTVL.

V is TRBV9 and J is TRBJ2-1; 7 bases match TRBD2. Germline trimming cut 3 bases from V and 6 bases from J; bases unmatched to any gene: 18. This CDR3 is built from 18 residues. The germline gives CDR1 SGDLS, CDR2 YYNGEE. The CDR3 coding sequence is TGTGCCAGCAGCGAGGGAGGGACCTCGGGGGGATTGGGCAATGAGCAGTTCTTC. This codes for CASSEGGTSGGLGNEQFF.

This chain connects TRBV19 to TRBJ2-7; D gene ambiguous. The V gene lost 5 bases and the J gene lost 7 bases, with 18 bases spanning the gap. CDR1 and CDR2 (germline): LNHDA, SQIVND (reference sequence). This CDR3 contains 14 residues. CDR3 nucleotide sequence: TGTGCCAGTAGTTCAGGTCCTTTTCAAGGGGAGCAGTACTTC. Amino acids: CASSSGPFQGEQYF. The complete variable domain, with remaining parts taken from reference TRBV19 and TRBJ2-7, reads DGGITQSPKYLFRKEGQNVTLSCEQNLNHDAMYWYRQDPGQGLRLIYYSQIVNDFQKGDIAEGYSVSREKKESFPLTVTSAQKNPTAFYLCASSSGPFQGEQYFGPGTRLTVT.

This clone was counted a few times. V and J are TRBV6-1 and TRBJ2-1, with 13 bases that match TRBD2. Per germline, CDR1 MNHNS and CDR2 SASEGT. The length of the CDR3 is 18 residues. Losses at the gene ends were 3 bases for V and 5 bases for J; bases not matched to a gene: 10. CDR3 sequence: CASSERQLAGGSHNEQFF. Written as DNA, the CDR3 is TGTGCCAGCAGTGAGAGACAACTAGCGGGAGGGAGTCACAATGAGCAGTTCTTC.

This clone was seen more than once but under ten times. V and J are TRBV5-6 and TRBJ2-1; 10 bases map to TRBD2. Germline lookup yields CDR1 SGHDT and CDR2 YYEEEE. The ends lost 2 bases at V and 2 bases at J; junction bases unmatched: 4. The length of the CDR3 is 16 residues. The CDR3: CASSFYTSGAYNEQFF. The CDR3 coding sequence is TGTGCCAGCAGCTTCTATACTAGCGGGGCCTACAATGAGCAGTTCTTC.

This clone was detected only a few times. The chain joins TRBV5-4 to TRBJ2-5; the match to TRBD2 covers 11 bases. V lost 2 bases, J lost 1 base, and 4 bases stayed unmatched. The CDR3 has 16 amino acids. Germline assignment: CDR1 SGHNT and CDR2 YYREEE (reference sequence). CDR3 protein: CASSFTSGGSQETQYF. CDR3 in DNA: TGTGCCAGCAGCTTCACTAGCGGGGGTTCCCAAGAGACCCAGTACTTC.

This chain links TRBV15 with TRBJ2-1; the D gene is possibly TRBD1 (7 bases). Germline V gene data show CDR1 as LNHNV and CDR2 as YYDKDF (reference sequence). CDR3 length: 16 residues. V gave up 1 base and J gave up 7 bases, with 17 bases separating them. For the CDR3, the DNA is TGTGCCACCAGCAGAGGCGGGACAGTCGGTGGAAATGAGCAGTTCTTC. Its protein product is CATSRGGTVGGNEQFF.

The CDR3 DNA follows: TGTGCCAGCAGTAACCTCCGGGACCCCACCTACGAGCAGTACTTC. As protein: CASSNLRDPTYEQYF. The V and J genes are TRBV6-5 and TRBJ2-7; D may correspond to TRBD1 or TRBD2 (5 bases each). Trimming shortened V by 5 bases and J by 2 bases, and 16 bases separated the two germline ends. Germline loops: CDR1 MNHEY, CDR2 SVGAGI. The CDR3 has 15 amino acids.